This TCR beta chain was retrieved from a study of prognosis after radiotherapy for stage I lung cancer. Study-level information: Approximately 14 of the patients presented with newly diagnosed primary stage I lung tumors; roughly five had oligometastatic NSCLC following surgical resection of the primary tumor. Radiotherapy used SBRT, divided into 3 to 5 fractions and reaching a biologically effective dose of at least 100 Gy.

V dropped 9 bases and J dropped 1 base, with 18 bases sitting between them. This CDR3 region has 15 residues. Germline-derived CDR1 and CDR2 are MRHNA and SNTAGT. For this clonotype: A far larger clone is just one base off, so this is likely a read error.

Amplicons of TCR beta CDR3 were generated from genomic DNA by two-round multiplex PCR. Every TRBV and TRBJ gene had its own specific primer in first-round PCR. PCR's second round employed universal primers. TCRdb reanalysed the multiplex PCR reads using MiXCR and keeps one entry per CDR3 protein. This table holds under 25,000 distinct CDR3 sequences, roughly half found once. The chain carries TRBV6-4 and TRBJ2-5, with D uncertain. This TCR was recovered from a donor of 50 years or more with non-small cell lung cancer. The source was PBMCs, collected before or after stereotactic body radiation therapy (not recorded which). CDR3 protein: CARSYSASLQETQYF. CDR3 sequence (DNA): TGTGCCAGGAGTTACTCGGCGTCCCTCCAAGAGACCCAGTACTTC.